These 5 T cell receptor beta chains came from one sample sequenced in a study of brain T cells in children with intractable seizures. The repertoire was sequenced with immunoSEQ multiplex PCR; TCRdb's copy has only in-frame clones and lacks some. Of 110,000 or so clones listed, 94% are singletons. This sample comprised peripheral blood, obtained at surgery. The receptor set was obtained from a boy under two years old with hemimegalencephaly and intractable seizures.

The chain carries TRBV10-1 and TRBJ1-1, with D possibly TRBD1 on 6 matching bases. The CDR3 covers 13 residues. CDR1 and CDR2 (germline): WNHNN, SYGVQD (reference sequence). Trimming took 2 bases from V and 5 from J, leaving 9 bases between them. CDR3 protein: CASSEGGGTEAFF. The CDR3, as DNA: TGCGCCAGCAGTGAGGGAGGGGGAACTGAAGCTTTCTTT.

This chain joins TRBV30 and TRBJ1-6; D is perhaps TRBD1 (6 bases). This CDR3 has 14 amino acids. V dropped 4 bases and J dropped 9 bases, with 16 bases sitting between them. Germline values: CDR1 GTSNPN, CDR2 SVGIG (reference sequence). In nucleotides, the CDR3 is TGTGCCTGGACCAATACAGGGACGGGTTCACCCCTCCACTTT. It translates to CAWTNTGTGSPLHF.

The rearrangement joins TRBV29-1 to TRBJ2-1, with D tentatively TRBD1 (6 bases). The V gene lost 2 bases and the J gene lost 1 base, with 18 bases spanning the gap. This CDR3 comprises 17 residues. CDR1 and CDR2 (germline): SQVTM, ANQGSEA. This chain's CDR3 is CSVETEVGQRSYNEQFF. CDR3 in DNA: TGCAGCGTTGAAACGGAGGTTGGACAGAGGTCCTACAATGAGCAGTTCTTC.

The CDR3 coding sequence is TGTGCCAGCAGCTCCACTCCCCGGGATACGCAGTATTTT. Its protein product is CASSSTPRDTQYF. This chain joins TRBV11-2 and TRBJ2-3, with D unresolved. Trimming cost V 4 bases and J 6 bases, with 11 bases left between them. Germline lookup yields CDR1 SGHAT and CDR2 FQNNGV. This CDR3 contains 13 residues.

The chain employs TRBV7-8 and TRBJ1-5, with TRBD1 as a possible D gene (5 bases). CDR3 length: 13 amino acids. V dropped 1 base and J dropped 6 bases, with 7 bases sitting between them. Germline V CDR1 and CDR2: SGHVS, FQNEAQ. The CDR3 region is CASSLGGGQPQHF. The CDR3 nucleotides read TGTGCCAGCAGCTTAGGGGGGGGTCAGCCCCAGCATTTT.